Listed here is a single TCR beta chain. There is no known antigen for this receptor. Base qualities are not recorded, but no much larger clone differs from it by a single base. The sample originates from a study of cytomegalovirus exposure and HLA in healthy donors (dated by TCRdb to 2016 to 2017). Background on the whole study: According to an earlier analysis of a few hundred of the donors, 150 million to 200 million T cells yielded 117 million unique TCR beta sequences and more than 250 Gb of sequence data. Roughly 320 gigabases of sequencing data and around 88 million unique TCR sequences made up an early release that covered under 750 HLA-typed donors. Of the 300 to 450 genotyped donors, roughly 80% were placed in the genetic ancestry cluster associated with self-reported Caucasian donors. The study aimed to test whether cataloging public T cell receptors could reveal signatures of past pathogen exposure. The T cell repertoires of about 700 subjects were profiled by immunosequencing and related to cytomegalovirus serostatus. A separate validation cohort of roughly 120 different subjects was used in addition to the approximately 670-subject first cohort. To predict cytomegalovirus infection status, the study combined high-throughput TCR immunosequencing, statistical association of individual TCRs with disease status, and machine learning. A later analysis re-examined previously published TCR beta repertoires from hundreds of donors and added high-resolution HLA genotyping to investigate patterns of TCR occurrence. Rather than using new phenotypic data, the later analysis identified candidate immune exposures from TCR beta sequences and from how often those sequences occurred across donors. An earlier analysis of roughly 600 of the donors used high-throughput TCR beta sequencing to judge whether each TCR beta V gene segment behaved as functional or pseudogenic. Donor age, sex, ethnicity and CMV serostatus were compiled together with the repertoire data. In a later genetic analysis, genome-wide SNP genotypes for about 65% of the roughly 700 donors were used, and that subset was treated as a discovery cohort. All discovery cohort repertoires had been generated on a single sequencing platform. Both class I and class II loci were covered by HLA typing, at four-digit resolution. Typing coverage differed by locus: A, B, C, DRB1 and DQB1 were typed in about 620-640 donors, DQA1 in 522, DPA1 in over 600, and DPB1 in roughly 470. Because of strong linkage in the cohort, roughly five DR-DQ haplotypes were treated as single units for association and clustering. Among almost 400 genotyped donors of the cohort, an average of roughly 240,000 unique TCR beta nucleotide sequences were sequenced per donor, around 20% of them non-productive.

The cohort comprised some 700 healthy bone marrow donors. Cohort members were all nominally healthy when sampled, although unrecorded immune exposures were likely present. The donor was CMV seronegative and was included in the group of 352 seronegative cohort members. Each donor provided a peripheral blood sample, and peripheral blood mononuclear cells were used for TCR beta sequencing. The Qiagen DNeasy Blood Extraction Kit was used to extract genomic DNA from the blood cell samples. The library was prepared using the immunoSEQ multiplex PCR assay. For the multiplex PCR, a mixture combining 60 forward primers for TCR Vbeta segments and 13 reverse primers for TCR Jbeta segments was used. The CDR3 region of rearranged TCR beta genes was amplified from genomic DNA by a multiplex PCR assay. The amplified TCR beta libraries were sequenced on the Illumina HiSeq System as 87-base-pair reads. Under the source paper's analysis protocol: Across the 700 or so repertoires, a later analysis counted approximately 75 million unique TCR beta chains, 8.5 million to 12 million of which were shared by at least two donors. To remove PCR and sequencing errors, raw reads were error-corrected and collapsed into unique sequences using a nearest-neighbor algorithm that merged closely related sequences. Alignment of CDR3 sequences to IMGT reference sequences was used to assign V, D and J gene segments. Each retained sequence needed at least a six-nucleotide match to both a V gene segment and a J gene segment. A rearrangement counted as productive if the CDR3 had no stop codons and remained in frame with V and J, and every other rearrangement counted as non-productive. Following IMGT convention, CDR3 was defined as the stretch from the second conserved V-encoded cysteine up to the conserved J-encoded phenylalanine. In an earlier analysis of approximately 590 of the donors, sequences lacking an unambiguous match to a single V gene segment were excluded. In an earlier analysis of around 590 of the donors, a V segment was called functional when productive rearrangements were above 56.7%, and segregating when the standard deviation between donors exceeded 5%. A statistical classification framework was built for diagnosing cytomegalovirus status from the catalog of TCR beta chain sequences. A later analysis assigned V and J genes by comparing TCR nucleotide sequences with IMGT/GENE-DB human TR gene sequences. A later analysis assigned CDR3 sequences and most-parsimonious VDJ recombination scenarios with the TCRdist pipeline. A later analysis defined each TCR beta chain by its CDR3 amino acid sequence plus V-gene family, and excluded reads lacking a unique V-gene family. A later analysis removed roughly 590 highly shared, low-generation-probability nucleotide sequences to deal with suspected cross-contamination and a sequencing artifact. In a later analysis, a clonal expansion index was calculated for each public chain from normalized within-repertoire ranks of inferred template counts. In a later analysis, generation probabilities were computed with a VDJ recombination model fitted to out-of-frame rearrangements, and the resulting probabilities were checked against IGoR. A later analysis scored TCR-TCR, TCR-HLA and TCR-CMV co-occurrence with hypergeometric tests, applying a repertoire-size bias correction to TCR pairs. A later analysis estimated false discovery rates by permuting HLA or CMV assignments 20 times. A later analysis grouped co-occurring TCRs with DBSCAN, adding TCRdist sequence similarity when clustering within HLA-allele-positive subsets. Co-occurrence clustering excluded repertoires with fewer than 30,000 or more than 120,000 public chains, plus five with anomalous nucleotide sharing. Sourced from immuneACCESS, this table was stored by TCRdb with only in-frame sequences that have V and J called. A share of the clones is absent; for the studies checked, an unresolved V gene accounts for under half, and the remainder has no known explanation. The D gene and trimming were derived from the DNA, and the V and J assignments and clone size from that table. This sample is represented by 83,000 or so clones; 81% of them were singletons. Around 2% of the sample rests with the top ten.

What the research found in general, with its limitations: A further reported finding was that TCR beta sequences accurately predicted the HLA-A and HLA-B alleles for most subjects in the first cohort. According to a later genetic analysis, donors in an Asian-associated ancestry cluster had fewer N-insertions in productive TCRs than the approximately 610-donor mean. CMV serostatus was the only immune exposure information available for the cohort. In a later analysis, 15,000 to 20,000 TCR beta sequences were associated with specific HLA alleles at a false discovery rate of 0.05. The earlier analysis of 587 of the donors excluded some 16 rarely observed V segments, including chromosome 9 orphons, because counts were too low. According to a later analysis, TCR association rates differed among HLA loci, with DRB1 alleles showing the most associated TCRs and HLA-C alleles showing the fewest. Some IMGT-functional V segments, including TRBV6-2 and TRBV6-3, could not be told apart with the 87-base-pair reads, so those segments were excluded. Because some donors lacked HLA typing at each locus, the association tests relied only on the typed subset. A later analysis found that HLA-associated TCR beta chains were more clonally expanded and had lower generation probabilities than equally common non-associated chains. In a later genetic analysis, a missense DCLRE1C variant was associated with V-gene and J-gene trimming of TCR beta chains, and the association was replicated in an independent cohort. The authors suggested that the approach could potentially be generalized to other disease states and immunological phenotypes. While some public TCRs were present in many individuals, most TCR sequences turned up only very rarely across donors. Linkage disequilibrium might explain the correlated functional status among segregating V segments, but an unknown experimental factor could not be ruled out. Strong co-occurrence of HLA alleles, especially DR and DQ, made assigning TCR associations to individual alleles difficult. In vitro tests confirmed that a few of the cytomegalovirus-associated TCR beta chains recognize cytomegalovirus antigens. The study listed 164 TCR beta chains as associated with cytomegalovirus. The cohort was sequenced for TCR beta chains only, and without alpha or paired-chain data the features that could be detected were limited. Presence/absence analyses assumed roughly uniform sequencing depth across donors, an assumption that may not hold. A later analysis found that most CMV-associated TCR beta chains appeared HLA-restricted, with HLA associations seemingly driven largely by CMV exposure. The sequencing pipeline was judged likely to have produced a cluster of highly shared sequence variants as a technical artifact. Broadly in line with IMGT annotations, most TCR beta V segments showed up in productive rearrangements about 87% or about 30% of the time in an earlier analysis of under 700 of the donors. In both the original and validation cohorts, the classifier was reported to diagnose cytomegalovirus status with high specificity and sensitivity. A later analysis reported that several top co-occurrence clusters appeared linked to parvovirus B19, influenza, CMV and Epstein-Barr virus.

Here V drops 5 bases and J drops 5 bases, and the junction holds 8 bases not matched to any gene. Its CDR3 holds 14 amino acids, cysteine through phenylalanine. Just CDR3 DNA is preserved here, 42 bases in frame from base 1. CDR1 and CDR2, per the germline V gene, are MNHNS and SASEGT. Sequencing was performed on PBMCs. The sequence was obtained from a woman in her 30s in good health and CMV-seronegative. The receptor chain draws on TRBV6-1 and TRBJ1-1; TRBD1 fits 7 bases in the junction. The encoded CDR3 is CASSRTQTGTEAFF. In nucleotide form, the sequence is TGTGCCAGCAGTCGTACTCAGACAGGGACTGAAGCTTTCTTT.